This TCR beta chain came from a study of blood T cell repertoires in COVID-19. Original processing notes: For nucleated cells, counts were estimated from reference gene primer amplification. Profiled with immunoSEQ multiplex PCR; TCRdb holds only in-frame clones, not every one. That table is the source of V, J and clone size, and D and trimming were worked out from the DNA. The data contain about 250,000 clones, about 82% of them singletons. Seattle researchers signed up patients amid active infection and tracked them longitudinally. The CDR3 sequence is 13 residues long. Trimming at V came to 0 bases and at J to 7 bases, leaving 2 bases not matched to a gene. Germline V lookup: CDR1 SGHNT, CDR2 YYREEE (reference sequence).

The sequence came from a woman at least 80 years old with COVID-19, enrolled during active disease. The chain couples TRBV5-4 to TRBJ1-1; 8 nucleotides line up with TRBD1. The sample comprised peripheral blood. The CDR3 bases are TGTGCCAGCAGCTTGGCCGGACAGGGTGAAGCTTTCTTT. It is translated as CASSLAGQGEAFF.